A selection of T cell receptor beta chains follows, all from one sample in a study of T cells in localized non-small cell lung cancer. Libraries were prepared by immunoSEQ multiplex PCR; TCRdb keeps only in-frame clonotypes and omits some of them. The sample lists under 65,000 clones; approximately 90% were seen once. This material consisted of peripheral blood, taken before any cancer treatment. The receptors derive from a man aged 40 to 69 with stage I squamous cell lung carcinoma. The CDR3 runs from the conserved cysteine through the conserved F or W. Each record gives: J gene, V gene, D gene, clone size, CDR3 DNA, CDR3 protein. A D gene is named only where the DNA matches it firmly. The size entry is marked missing in some rows and otherwise reads once, few, many or a size class.

>TRBJ2-5|TRBV29-1|TRBD1|NA
TGCAGCGTTACCGGGACAGGGGGGGACGAGACCCAGTACTTC
CSVTGTGGDETQYF
>TRBJ2-7|TRBV7-2|TRBD2|NA
TGTGCCAGCAGCCCCCGGACTAGCGGCTACGAGCAGTACTTC
CASSPRTSGYEQYF
>TRBJ2-2|TRBV30|NA|NA
TGTGCCTGGCCTGGACTTCTTACCGGGGAGCTGTTTTTT
CAWPGLLTGELFF
>TRBJ2-1|TRBV5-1|TRBD2|NA
TGCGCCAGCAGCTTGGAAGCGGGACGACAGTTCTTC
CASSLEAGRQFF
>TRBJ2-7|TRBV7-2|NA|NA
TGTGCCAGCAGCCTTCGAGGGGGCGGGACGCCCTACGAGCAGTACTTC
CASSLRGGGTPYEQYF
>TRBJ2-5|TRBV19|NA|NA
TGTGCCAGTAGTACCACGGGGGCAGGAGAGACCCAGTACTTC
CASSTTGAGETQYF
>TRBJ1-1|TRBV5-5|NA|NA
TGTGCCAGCAGCTTGAGGGCCCCGGGAGGGAGAACTGAAGCTTTCTTT
CASSLRAPGGRTEAFF
>TRBJ2-1|TRBV21-1|NA|NA
TGTGCCAGCAGCAAAGGGGGGACCAATGACGTGAACAATGAGCAGTTCTTC
CASSKGGTNDVNNEQFF
>TRBJ2-7|TRBV7-2|NA|once
TGTGCCAGCAGCTCAAGGCGGACACTCGAGCAGTACTTC
CASSSRRTLEQYF
>TRBJ2-7|TRBV11-2|NA|NA
TGTGCCAGCAGCCCGGCCGGCAGGCCTGGGGACGAGCAGTACTTC
CASSPAGRPGDEQYF
>TRBJ2-5|TRBV19|NA|NA
TGTGCCAGTAGTATCCGGGAGACCCAGTACTTC
CASSIRETQYF
>TRBJ1-1|TRBV14|NA|few
TGTGCCAGCAGCCAAGATGTTCGGGATTCAATGAACACTGAAGCTTTCTTT
CASSQDVRDSMNTEAFF
>TRBJ2-2|TRBV10-1|TRBD2|NA
TGCGCCACCCCTGACCACCTAGCGGGAAAGGGAACCGGGGAGCTGTTTTTT
CATPDHLAGKGTGELFF
>TRBJ2-1|TRBV7-4|NA|NA
TGTGCCAGCAGCCCTGATCGGTCATTCTTC
CASSPDRSFF
>TRBJ2-5|TRBV4-3|NA|NA
TGCGCCAGCAGCCAAGAGACAGGATCCCAAGAGACCCAGTACTTC
CASSQETGSQETQYF
>TRBJ2-2|TRBV6-1|NA|NA
TGTGCCAGCAGGGCTCGGGGGGAGCTGTTTTTT
CASRARGELFF
>TRBJ2-7|TRBV7-2|NA|NA
TGTGCCAGCAGCTCCGACGGGGCGAACCGCTACGAGCAGTACTTC
CASSSDGANRYEQYF
>TRBJ2-1|TRBV23-1|TRBD2|NA
TGCGCCAGCAGTCGGGCAGAGCGGGAGTTCTACAATGAGCAGTTCTTC
CASSRAEREFYNEQFF
>TRBJ1-2|TRBV30|NA|NA
TGTGCCAGAGGGGTTACGCGCTATGGCTACACCTTC
CARGVTRYGYTF
>TRBJ2-7|TRBV11-3|NA|few
TGTGCCAGCAGCAAGGGGGACGAGCAGTACTTC
CASSKGDEQYF
>TRBJ2-2|TRBV7-2|NA|NA
TGTGCCAGCAGCTCTAGACAGTCCGTGGGGGAGCTGTTTTTT
CASSSRQSVGELFF
>TRBJ1-5|TRBV5-5|NA|NA
TGTGCCAGCAGCTTTTCGGGCGGAAACAATCAGCCCCAGCATTTT
CASSFSGGNNQPQHF
>TRBJ2-5|TRBV7-8|NA|NA
TGTGCCAGCAGCTTAGCGTTAGGGACGGAAGAGACCCAGTACTTC
CASSLALGTEETQYF
>TRBJ1-1|TRBV14|NA|NA
TGTGCCAGCAGCCAAGGGGGGTCGGGACAAATCTTGAACACTGAAGCTTTCTTT
CASSQGGSGQILNTEAFF
>TRBJ2-1|TRBV6-1|TRBD2|NA
TGTGCCAGCAGTGAAAGACCTAGCGGACGCTCCTACAATGAGCAGTTCTTC
CASSERPSGRSYNEQFF
>TRBJ1-1|TRBV12-5|NA|NA
TGTGCTAGTGGTTCCGGGGGCACTGAAGCTTTCTTT
CASGSGGTEAFF
>TRBJ2-5|TRBV9|NA|NA
TGTGCCAGCAGCAGAGGAGGACAGTCTGAGACCCAGTACTTC
CASSRGGQSETQYF
>TRBJ1-1|TRBV6-5|NA|NA
TGTGCCAGCGGCCGGGGCGCTGAAGCTTTCTTT
CASGRGAEAFF
>TRBJ1-1|TRBV4-3|NA|NA
TGCGCCAGCACCCTAGCCAGGGGAACGGGAACTGAAGCTTTCTTT
CASTLARGTGTEAFF
>TRBJ2-3|TRBV5-1|TRBD2|NA
TGCGCCAGCAGCTCCGGACTAGCGGCTAGCACAGATACGCAGTATTTT
CASSSGLAASTDTQYF
>TRBJ1-1|TRBV6-6|NA|NA
TGTGCCAGCAAACGACCGGGGGGAACTGAAGCTTTCTTT
CASKRPGGTEAFF
>TRBJ2-5|TRBV19|TRBD2|NA
TGTGCCAGTAGTATGCTAGCGGGAGGCTTAGAGACCCAGTACTTC
CASSMLAGGLETQYF
>TRBJ2-2|TRBV21-1|NA|NA
TGTGCCAGCAGCAATTGGCTAGCGGGAGGAGGGGCGAACACCGGGGAGCTGTTTTTT
CASSNWLAGGGANTGELFF
>TRBJ2-7|TRBV5-1|NA|NA
TGCGCCAGCAGCGGGCCCCTTGGGGGCGAGCAGTACTTC
CASSGPLGGEQYF
>TRBJ2-7|TRBV6-5|NA|NA
TGTGCCAGCAGTTACTCGAACGCGGGCTCCTACGAGCAGTACTTC
CASSYSNAGSYEQYF
>TRBJ2-7|TRBV4-1|TRBD2|NA
TGCGCCAGCAGCCAAGAGGGACTAGCGCTGTCCTACGAGCAGTACTTC
CASSQEGLALSYEQYF
>TRBJ2-2|TRBV5-4|TRBD2|NA
TGTGCCAGCAGCTTGACTAGCGTGGGCACCGGGGAGCTGTTTTTT
CASSLTSVGTGELFF